These T cell receptor beta chains were read from a single sample in a study of regulatory T cells in long-lasting Graves disease. TCRdb reanalysed the multiplex PCR reads using MiXCR and keeps one entry per CDR3 protein. The sample includes hundreds of thousands of distinct CDR3 sequences, around a fifth seen only once; the top ten take less than 9%. The specimen comprised peripheral blood mononuclear cells (PBMCs), sampled when the disease was refractory, from a patient treated with antithyroid drugs. The source is a female donor with Graves disease. CDR3s leave out the opening cysteine and the closing phenylalanine or tryptophan.

v_gene	j_gene	CDR3aa
TRBV20-1	TRBJ1-1	SARDGTGYTEAF
TRBV6-2/TRBV6-3	TRBJ1-5	ASSYSAFPGQVHH
TRBV20-1	TRBJ2-5	SARGNQGGETQY
TRBV7-9	TRBJ1-1	ASSPPQGSNTEAF
TRBV4-1	TRBJ2-2	ASSQGTSGGYTGELF
TRBV12-3/TRBV12-4	TRBJ2-2	ASSWGGSVNTGELF
TRBV6-1	TRBJ2-2	ASRDRGYNTGELF
TRBV5-1	TRBJ1-2	ASSLEGSVSYT
TRBV9	TRBJ2-7	ASSVEPASSYEQY
TRBV27	TRBJ2-7	ASSPLGASYEQY
TRBV6-1	TRBJ2-2	ASSQQENTGELF
TRBV2	TRBJ1-2	ASSTDSNGYT
TRBV6-2/TRBV6-3	TRBJ2-7	ASSYSDGSTYEQY
TRBV7-6	TRBJ1-1	ASSLAPELSGGMKTEAF
TRBV7-2	TRBJ2-5	ASSLGGGRVETQY
TRBV7-3	TRBJ2-5	ASSPQGLAGQETQY
TRBV7-9	TRBJ1-1	ASSTGWGTEAF
TRBV20-1	TRBJ1-1	SAPRPTEAF
TRBV20-1	TRBJ1-1	SARGVQGAGTEAF
TRBV28	TRBJ1-3	ASSTGPGNTIY
TRBV19	TRBJ1-5	ASSYDSGGNQPQH
TRBV7-2	TRBJ2-2	ASSRGLEAGELF
TRBV20-1	TRBJ1-5	SASPGQGNIWGGQPQH
TRBV11-2	TRBJ2-7	ASSQTRDSGTYEQY
TRBV5-1	TRBJ2-7	ASSLTGSNEQY
TRBV5-6	TRBJ2-5	ASSLFFVIDEETQY
TRBV25-1	TRBJ1-2	ASSERGAVNYGYT
TRBV12-3/TRBV12-4	TRBJ2-2	ASSMGTFAGELF
TRBV12-3/TRBV12-4	TRBJ2-3	ASSFSPGGEGTQY
TRBV4-1	TRBJ2-7	ASSQDVGALYEQY
TRBV20-1	TRBJ1-6	SAKTGPGNSPLH
TRBV25-1	TRBJ2-2	ASSEPLSRSRGEAGELF
TRBV4-1	TRBJ2-5	ASSQGAGVGETQY
TRBV12-5	TRBJ2-5	ASGLLLGREETQY
TRBV6-5	TRBJ2-7	ASSYRPAGSAEQY
TRBV6-1	TRBJ2-4	ASSLSGPPLAGGRDIQY
TRBV4-2	TRBJ1-2	ASSQEGTVNYGYT
TRBV12-3/TRBV12-4	TRBJ2-2	ATSQGVTGELF
TRBV12-3/TRBV12-4	TRBJ2-7	ASSLGRTAEQY
TRBV7-2	TRBJ1-2	ASTLDRDYGYT
TRBV7-2	TRBJ2-3	ASSFSRRTSRAPPTSTDTQY
TRBV24-1	TRBJ2-2	ATEVAGELF
TRBV6-1	TRBJ1-4	ASSGQGRSATNEKLF
TRBV19	TRBJ1-2	ASTGQGGLVYGYT
TRBV7-2	TRBJ1-1	ASSLGNLGNTEAF
TRBV7-2	TRBJ2-2	ASSLGLVNTGELF